This T cell receptor (beta chain) is from a study of Ad26.COV2.S vaccination and SARS-CoV-2 variants. Study conclusions and caveats: Spike-specific responses of CD8+ and CD4+ T cells were reported to display substantial breadth after vaccination. Recipients of vaccine and of placebo showed similar breadth of their non-spike TCR repertoires.

The CDR3 runs to 13 residues. The germline CDR1 and CDR2 sequences are MNHNS and SASEGT. V dropped 2 bases and J dropped 9 bases, with 13 bases sitting between them. Data came from immunoSEQ multiplex PCR; TCRdb stores just in-frame clones and leaves some out. The sample holds hundreds of thousands of clones, just over 90% seen once. As to this clone: Its matching antigen is unknown.

The receptor was derived from a human donor who had recovered from COVID-19. The sequencing here drew on peripheral blood, taken after recovery from COVID-19. The chain couples TRBV6-1 to TRBJ1-1; no clear D. CDR3 amino acids: CASSEMRRAQAFF. The CDR3 nucleotides are TGTGCCAGCAGTGAAATGAGGAGGGCTCAAGCTTTCTTT.